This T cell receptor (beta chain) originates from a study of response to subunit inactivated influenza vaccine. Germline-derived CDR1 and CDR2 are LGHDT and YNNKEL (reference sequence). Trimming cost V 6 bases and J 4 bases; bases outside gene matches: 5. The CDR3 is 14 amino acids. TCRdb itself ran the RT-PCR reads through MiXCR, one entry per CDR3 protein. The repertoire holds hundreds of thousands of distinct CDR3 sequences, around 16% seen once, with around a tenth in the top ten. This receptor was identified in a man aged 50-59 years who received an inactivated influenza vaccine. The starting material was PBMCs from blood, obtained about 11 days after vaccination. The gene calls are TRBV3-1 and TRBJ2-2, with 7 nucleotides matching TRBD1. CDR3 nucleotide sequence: TGTGCCAGCAGGGGTTCAGGGGGCACCGGGGAGCTGTTTTTT. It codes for CASRGSGGTGELFF.